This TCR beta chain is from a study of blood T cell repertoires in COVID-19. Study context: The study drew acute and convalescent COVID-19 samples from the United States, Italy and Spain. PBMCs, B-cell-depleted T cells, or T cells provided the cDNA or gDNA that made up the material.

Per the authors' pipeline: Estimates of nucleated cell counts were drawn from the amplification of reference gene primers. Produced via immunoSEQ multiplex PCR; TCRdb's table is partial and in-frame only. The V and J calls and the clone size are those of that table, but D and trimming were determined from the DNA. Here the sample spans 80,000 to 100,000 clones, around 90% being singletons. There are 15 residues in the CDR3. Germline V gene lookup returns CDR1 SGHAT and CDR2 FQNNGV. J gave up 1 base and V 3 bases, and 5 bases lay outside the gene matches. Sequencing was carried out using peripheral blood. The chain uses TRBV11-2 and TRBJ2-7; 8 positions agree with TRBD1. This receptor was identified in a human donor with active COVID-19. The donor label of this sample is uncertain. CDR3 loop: CASSFLTGASYEQYF. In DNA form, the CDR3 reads TGTGCCAGCAGCTTTCTGACAGGGGCGTCCTACGAGCAGTACTTC. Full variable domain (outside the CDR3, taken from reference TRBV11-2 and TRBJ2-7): EAGVAQSPRYKIIEKRQSVAFWCNPISGHATLYWYQQILGQGPKLLIQFQNNGVVDDSQLPKDRFSAERLKGVDSTLKIQPAKLEDSAVYLCASSFLTGASYEQYFGPGTRLTVT.